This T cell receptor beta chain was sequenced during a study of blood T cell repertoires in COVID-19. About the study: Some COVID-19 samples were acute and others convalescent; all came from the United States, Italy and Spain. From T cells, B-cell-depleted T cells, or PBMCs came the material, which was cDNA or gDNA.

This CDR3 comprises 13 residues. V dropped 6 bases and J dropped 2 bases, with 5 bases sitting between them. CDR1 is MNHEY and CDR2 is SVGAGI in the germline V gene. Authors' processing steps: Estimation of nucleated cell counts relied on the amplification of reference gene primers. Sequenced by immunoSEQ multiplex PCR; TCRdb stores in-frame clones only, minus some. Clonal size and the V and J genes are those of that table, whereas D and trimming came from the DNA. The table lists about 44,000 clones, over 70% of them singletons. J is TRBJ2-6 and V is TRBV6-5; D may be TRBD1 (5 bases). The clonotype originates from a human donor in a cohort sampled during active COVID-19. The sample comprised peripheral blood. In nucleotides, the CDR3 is TGTGCCAGCAGGACAGCTGGGGCCAACGTCCTGACTTTC. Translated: CASRTAGANVLTF.